This T cell receptor beta chain was observed in a study of blood T cell repertoires in COVID-19. In the study's own analysis: Cell counts per sample came from amplifying reference gene primers. Repertoires were generated with immunoSEQ multiplex PCR, while TCRdb's copy carries only in-frame clones and drops some. Clone size and the V and J calls come from that table; the DNA yielded D and trimming. The sample has 150,000 to 200,000 clones, roughly 80% seen once; the top ten hold nearly 4.5%. CDR1 SGHTS and CDR2 YDEGEE come from the germline V gene. The V end lost 3 bases, the J end lost 6 bases, and 7 bases lay between the germline ends. The CDR3 is 12 amino acids.

J is TRBJ1-5 and V is TRBV5-8; D gene ambiguous. Sequencing was carried out using PBMCs or T cells enriched from blood (not recorded which). The TCR sequence derives from a woman aged 45-60 years who had recovered from COVID-19. This CDR3 reads CASSSFPQPQHF. CDR3 DNA: TGTGCCAGCAGCTCGTTTCCTCAGCCCCAGCATTTT.